These 26 T cell receptor beta chains were sequenced from one sample in a study of identical twins. TCRdb re-derived calls from the 5' RACE reads in MiXCR, one entry per CDR3 protein. The table shows about 530,000 distinct CDR3 sequences, with about a fifth occurring only once. These sequences were also reported in another study, on yellow fever vaccine responses in identical twins.

Sequenced input: CD4+ T cells sorted from blood. The receptors derive from a woman aged 18-30 years in good health.

This clonotype was seen only a few times. The chain couples TRBV12-3 or TRBV12-4 to TRBJ2-2; 7 bases map to TRBD2. This CDR3 is 15 amino acids long. The V and J ends lost 6 bases and 1 base, in that order; junction bases with no gene match: 5. The DNA for the CDR3 is TGTGCCAGCAGCTTGGCGGGGGTGAACACCGGGGAGCTGTTTTTT. Translation: CASSLAGVNTGELFF.

This clonotype has a handful of counts. The V gene is TRBV12-3 or TRBV12-4, the J gene TRBJ2-7; 10 bases agree with TRBD1. With 5 bases clipped from V and 3 bases from J, the junction kept 10 bases outside the gene matches. The CDR3 loop spans 16 amino acids. The CDR3, as DNA: TGTGCCAGCAGTCCACGGACAGGGGGACTAAGCTACGAGCAGTACTTC. This sequence encodes CASSPRTGGLSYEQYF.

This clonotype was seen ten or more times. This rearrangement joins TRBV6-6 to TRBJ2-3; D remains unclear. V was shortened by 6 bases and J by 4 bases, with 11 bases between the two germline ends. The CDR3 loop spans 13 amino acids. Germline V gene data show CDR1 as MNHNY and CDR2 as SVGAGI (reference sequence). CDR3 coding DNA: TGTGCCAGCAGCCAGAAATTCGCAGATACGCAGTATTTT. Translation gives CASSQKFADTQYF.

This clonotype has just a few counts. The V and J genes are TRBV28 and TRBJ2-7; TRBD1 matches at 9 bases. Trimming at V came to 6 bases and at J to 2 bases, leaving 2 bases not matched to a gene. The CDR3 extends over 13 amino acids. In germline, CDR1 is MDHEN, CDR2 SYDVKM. CDR3 coding DNA: TGTGCCAGCAGCGGGGACAGGGCCTACGAGCAGTACTTC. This encodes CASSGDRAYEQYF.

This chain joins TRBV6-5 and TRBJ2-1; D uncertain. CDR1 is MNHEY and CDR2 is SVGAGI in the germline V gene. The V gene lost 6 bases and the J gene lost 6 bases, with 9 bases spanning the gap. The CDR3 has 12 amino acids. The CDR3 spells CASSDSANEQFF. The CDR3 region has the DNA TGTGCCAGCAGCGATTCCGCCAATGAGCAGTTCTTC.

The CDR3, as DNA: TGTGCCAGCAGCTTAGGACAGTACTTGAATGAAAAACTGTTTTTT. Amino acids: CASSLGQYLNEKLFF. This rearrangement joins TRBV11-3 to TRBJ1-4; D possibly corresponds to TRBD1 (5 bases). CDR3 length: 15 residues. V was clipped by 1 base and J by 5 bases, with 11 bases between them. The germline V gene encodes CDR1 SGHNT and CDR2 YENEEA.

This clonotype was found a few times. The chain links TRBV4-1 to TRBJ2-2, with D possibly TRBD2 on 7 matching bases. V was clipped by 6 bases and J by 4 bases, with 12 bases between them. The CDR3 is 14 amino acids. The germline V gene encodes CDR1 MGHRA and CDR2 YSYEKL. The CDR3: CASRERGATGELFF. CDR3 bases: TGCGCCAGCAGGGAACGGGGGGCCACCGGGGAGCTGTTTTTT.

The V gene is TRBV28, the J gene TRBJ2-3, with D perhaps being TRBD1 or TRBD2 (8 bases each). From germline, CDR1 is MDHEN and CDR2 SYDVKM. The CDR3 extends over 17 amino acids. V was cut by 7 bases and J by 7 bases, with 27 bases left in between. CDR3 DNA sequence: TGTGCCAGCATCTCGGGAGGGACAGGACCAACCTTCAATACGCAGTATTTT. It codes for CASISGGTGPTFNTQYF. Looking up the rest from reference TRBV28 and TRBJ2-3 gives the full variable domain: DVKVTQSSRYLVKRTGEKVFLECVQDMDHENMFWYRQDPGLGLRLIYFSYDVKMKEKGDIPEGYSVSREKKERFSLILESASTNQTSMYLCASISGGTGPTFNTQYFGPGTRLTVL.

This clonotype was seen many times. The chain employs TRBV5-1 and TRBJ2-2, with D unclear. CDR3 length equals 14 residues. V was shortened by 4 bases and J by 1 base, with 8 bases between the two germline ends. Germline CDR1 reads SGHRS; CDR2 reads YFSETQ. The CDR3 bases are TGCGCCAGCAGCGGCACGGAGAACACCGGGGAGCTGTTTTTT. Amino acid sequence: CASSGTENTGELFF.

This clonotype was seen a few times. CDR3 nucleotide sequence: TGTGCCAGCAGCTTCTTCTGGCACCGATCCTACGAGCAGTACTTC. It encodes CASSFFWHRSYEQYF. V gene TRBV5-6 combines with J gene TRBJ2-7, with no clear D. Germline-derived CDR1 and CDR2 are SGHDT and YYEEEE. V gave up 2 bases and J gave up 1 base, with 13 bases separating them. The CDR3 consists of 15 residues.

V is TRBV20-1 and J is TRBJ1-6; possible D gene TRBD1, 6 bases. This CDR3 comprises 13 residues. Trimming removed 3 bases from V and 9 bases from J, with 12 bases in between. Looked up from germline, CDR1 is DFQATT and CDR2 is SNEGSKA (reference sequence). The CDR3: CSASRGQGSPLHF. The CDR3 DNA is TGCAGTGCTAGTCGGGGGCAGGGTTCACCCCTCCACTTT.

This clonotype appeared a few times. The rearrangement uses TRBV21-1 and TRBJ2-4; no check of the table's D call, TRBD2, against the DNA was made. TRBV21-1 is recorded as a pseudogene. The CDR3 consists of 18 residues. CDR3 sequence reads: CASSKLAGAFLAKNIQYF. The CDR3 bases are TGTGCCAGCAGCAAACTAGCGGGAGCCTTTTTAGCCAAAAACATTCAGTACTTC.

The chain combines TRBV20-1 with TRBJ1-1; 7 nucleotides match TRBD1. The CDR3 runs 14 residues. The ends lost 4 bases at V and 1 base at J; junction bases unmatched: 6. The germline gives CDR1 DFQATT, CDR2 SNEGSKA (reference sequence). The chain's CDR3 is CSATTGAGNTEAFF. The CDR3 DNA reads as TGCAGTGCTACTACAGGGGCGGGGAACACTGAAGCTTTCTTT.

V usage is TRBV25-1 and J usage is TRBJ2-3; no clear D. CDR1 and CDR2 from the germline V gene are MGHDK and SYGVNS. This CDR3 region has 13 residues. Between the trimmed V and J ends, which lost 2 bases and 0 bases, there was a span of 3 bases. CDR3 DNA sequence: TGTGCCAGCAGTGAAGTCAGCACAGATACGCAGTATTTT. It encodes CASSEVSTDTQYF. The full variable domain, with the rest looked up from reference TRBV25-1 and TRBJ2-3, is EADIYQTPRYLVIGTGKKITLECSQTMGHDKMYWYQQDPGMELHLIHYSYGVNSTEKGDLSSESTVSRIRTEHFPLTLESARPSHTSQYLCASSEVSTDTQYFGPGTRLTVL.

This clonotype was found a few times. This chain links TRBV29-1 with TRBJ1-2; TRBD1 is a possible D gene (5 bases). CDR1 SQVTM and CDR2 ANQGSEA come from the germline V gene. CDR3 size: 11 residues. The ends were cut back, 6 bases at V and 6 bases at J, with 11 bases in the middle. The CDR3 region has the DNA TGCAGCGTGGGGGGGGACCATGGCTACACCTTC. Protein: CSVGGDHGYTF.

The chain combines TRBV7-9 with TRBJ2-1, with 15 bases lining up with TRBD2. CDR1 and CDR2 from the germline V gene are SEHNR and FQNEAQ (reference sequence). The CDR3 length is 16 residues. V was pared by 5 bases and J by 8 bases, with 7 bases of the junction left unmatched. The CDR3 loop is CASSPRTSGGAYEQFF. As DNA, the CDR3 is TGTGCCAGCAGCCCCCGGACTAGCGGGGGGGCTTATGAGCAGTTCTTC. Full variable domain (rest looked up from reference TRBV7-9 and TRBJ2-1): DTGVSQNPRHKITKRGQNVTFRCDPISEHNRLYWYRQTLGQGPEFLTYFQNEAQLEKSRLLSDRFSAERPKGSFSTLEIQRTEQGDSAMYLCASSPRTSGGAYEQFFGPGTRLTVL.

This clonotype was observed many times. This sequence joins TRBV12-3 or TRBV12-4 and TRBJ1-4, with TRBD1 matching over 7 bases. This CDR3 has 12 residues. The V and J ends lost 8 bases and 8 bases, in that order; junction bases with no gene match: 5. The CDR3 here is CASGGDSEKLFF. The CDR3 DNA reads as TGTGCCAGCGGAGGGGACAGCGAAAAACTGTTTTTT.

This clonotype was found a few times. The V and J genes are TRBV7-2 and TRBJ2-1; D perhaps matches TRBD2 (5 bases). In germline, CDR1 is SGHTA, CDR2 FQGNSA. Trimming removed 0 bases at V and 4 bases at J, with 13 bases between. The CDR3 loop spans 16 amino acids. CDR3 coding DNA: TGTGCCAGCAGCTTAGCGGCGGACTTTATATACAATGAGCAGTTCTTC. Its protein product is CASSLAADFIYNEQFF.

This clonotype was counted a few times. The gene calls are TRBV12-3 or TRBV12-4 and TRBJ2-1, with unresolved D. With 5 bases removed from V and 7 bases from J, the gap between germline ends came to 12 bases. This CDR3 comprises 13 residues. Here the CDR3 reads CASSQRLGNEQFF. CDR3 sequence (DNA): TGTGCCAGCAGTCAAAGACTGGGTAATGAGCAGTTCTTC.

This clonotype has a count of ten or more. The J gene is TRBJ2-3, the V gene TRBV12-3 or TRBV12-4; D remains ambiguous. The CDR3 runs 11 residues. Between the trimmed V and J ends, which lost 9 bases and 6 bases, there was a span of 10 bases. The CDR3 DNA sequence: TGTGCCAGTAGTCTCAGGGATACGCAGTATTTT. This sequence encodes CASSLRDTQYF.

The chain carries TRBV12-3 or TRBV12-4 and TRBJ2-2, with D unclear. CDR3 length: 12 residues. V lost 4 bases to trimming and J lost 6 bases, with 6 bases between them. Here the CDR3 DNA reads TGTGCCAGCAGTTCCGGCGCCGGGGAGCTGTTTTTT. Encoded protein: CASSSGAGELFF.

V usage is TRBV7-1 and J usage is TRBJ2-2; a possible D gene is TRBD2 (7 bases). TRBV7-1 is noted as an ORF with a role that remains uncertain. Trimming cost V 3 bases and J 7 bases, with 15 bases left between them. CDR3 length equals 15 residues. This CDR3 is CASSSPGGQSGELFF. The CDR3 nucleotides are TGTGCCAGCAGCTCTCCGGGGGGCCAAAGCGGGGAGCTGTTTTTT.

The CDR3 sequence: CASSGGGTVPNEQFF. The CDR3 nucleotides are TGTGCCAGCAGTGGGGGGGGGACTGTCCCCAATGAGCAGTTCTTC. The chain has TRBV12-3 or TRBV12-4 and TRBJ2-1; 7 bases map to TRBD2. The V segment lost 5 bases and the J segment 6 bases; nucleotides outside the gene matches: 10. The CDR3 runs 15 residues.

The rearrangement uses TRBV19 and TRBJ2-2; 9 positions match TRBD1. The CDR3 covers 16 residues. CDR1 is LNHDA, CDR2 SQIVND, per germline (reference sequence). Losses at the gene ends were 7 bases for V and 2 bases for J; bases not matched to a gene: 8. This CDR3 is CASTKGQGFNTGELFF. In nucleotides, the CDR3 is TGTGCCAGTACCAAGGGACAGGGCTTTAACACCGGGGAGCTGTTTTTT.

This clonotype turned up a few times. The rearrangement uses TRBV21-1 and TRBJ2-7; the table assigns TRBD2, which was not confirmed against the DNA. TRBV21-1 is designated a pseudogene. The CDR3 is made up of 16 amino acids. CDR3 residues: CASSKRAGLGSYEQYV. CDR3 sequence (DNA): TGTGCCAGCAGCAAAAGGGCAGGTTTGGGCTCCTACGAGCAGTACGTC.

The chain uses TRBV4-2 and TRBJ2-3, with TRBD1 matching 8 bases. This CDR3 comprises 16 residues. CDR1 is LGHNA, CDR2 YNFKEQ, per germline. V dropped 0 bases and J dropped 1; count of bases not matched to a gene: 3. For the CDR3, the DNA is TGTGCCAGCAGCCAAGATCCGGGACAGGGCACAGATACGCAGTATTTT. As protein: CASSQDPGQGTDTQYF.